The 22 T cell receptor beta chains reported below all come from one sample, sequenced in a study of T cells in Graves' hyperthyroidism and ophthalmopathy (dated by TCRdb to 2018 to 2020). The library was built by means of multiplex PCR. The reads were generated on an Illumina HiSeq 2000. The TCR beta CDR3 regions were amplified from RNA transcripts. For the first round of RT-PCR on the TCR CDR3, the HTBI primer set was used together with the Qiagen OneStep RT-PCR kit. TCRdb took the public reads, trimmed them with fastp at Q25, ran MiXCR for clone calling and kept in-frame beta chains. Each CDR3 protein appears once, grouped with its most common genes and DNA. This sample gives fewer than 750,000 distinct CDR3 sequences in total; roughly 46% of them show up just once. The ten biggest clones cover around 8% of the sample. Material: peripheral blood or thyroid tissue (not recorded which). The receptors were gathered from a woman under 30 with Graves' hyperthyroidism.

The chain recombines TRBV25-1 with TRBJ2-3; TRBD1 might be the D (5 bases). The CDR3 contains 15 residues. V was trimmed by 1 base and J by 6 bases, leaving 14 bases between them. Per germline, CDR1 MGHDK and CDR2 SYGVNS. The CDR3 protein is CASSELLGAEDTQYF. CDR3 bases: TGTGCCAGCAGTGAATTGCTAGGGGCGGAGGATACGCAGTATTTT.

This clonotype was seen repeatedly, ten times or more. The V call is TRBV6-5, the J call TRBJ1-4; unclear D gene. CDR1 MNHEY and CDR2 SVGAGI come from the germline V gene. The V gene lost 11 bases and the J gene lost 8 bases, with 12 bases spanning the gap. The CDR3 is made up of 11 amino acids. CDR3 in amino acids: CACGGNEKLFF. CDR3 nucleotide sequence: TGTGCCTGTGGTGGGAACGAAAAACTGTTTTTT.

The CDR3 sequence is CATSSPWGSGNTIYF. CDR3 DNA: TGTGCCACCAGCAGCCCCTGGGGGTCTGGAAACACCATATATTTT. The chain carries TRBV15 and TRBJ1-3; TRBD1 might be the D (5 bases). V lost 3 bases and J 1 base, leaving 10 bases between the germline ends. Germline CDR1 LNHNV, CDR2 YYDKDF (reference sequence). The CDR3 runs to 15 residues.

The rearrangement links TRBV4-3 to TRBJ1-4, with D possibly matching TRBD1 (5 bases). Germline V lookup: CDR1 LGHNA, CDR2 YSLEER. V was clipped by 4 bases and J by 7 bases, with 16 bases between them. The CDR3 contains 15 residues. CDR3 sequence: CASSPQGRVSEKLFF. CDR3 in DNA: TGCGCCAGCAGCCCCCAGGGAAGGGTTAGTGAAAAACTGTTTTTT.

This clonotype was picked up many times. The CDR3 loop reads CASYHRTSRETQYF. CDR3 coding DNA: TGTGCCAGCTACCATAGGACCAGTAGAGAGACCCAGTACTTC. V and J are TRBV2 and TRBJ2-5, with D uncertain. V lost 8 bases, J lost 4 bases, and 17 bases lay in between. The CDR3 spans 14 residues. CDR1 is SNHLY and CDR2 is FYNNEI in the germline V gene.

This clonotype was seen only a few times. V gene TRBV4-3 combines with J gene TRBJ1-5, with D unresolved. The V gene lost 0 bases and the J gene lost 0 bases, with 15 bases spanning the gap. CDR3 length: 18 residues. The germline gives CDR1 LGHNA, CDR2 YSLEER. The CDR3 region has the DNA TGCGCCAGCAGCCAAGATCTTGTGCAGACATATAGCAATCAGCCCCAGCATTTT. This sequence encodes CASSQDLVQTYSNQPQHF.

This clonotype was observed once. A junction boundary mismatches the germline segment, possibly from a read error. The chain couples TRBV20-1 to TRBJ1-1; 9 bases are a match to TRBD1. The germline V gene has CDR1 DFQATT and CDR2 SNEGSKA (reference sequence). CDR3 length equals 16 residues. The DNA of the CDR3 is TGCAGTGCTAGAGGGTGGGGGACAGGGATGAACACCGAAGCTTTCTTT. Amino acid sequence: CSARGWGTGMNTEAFF.

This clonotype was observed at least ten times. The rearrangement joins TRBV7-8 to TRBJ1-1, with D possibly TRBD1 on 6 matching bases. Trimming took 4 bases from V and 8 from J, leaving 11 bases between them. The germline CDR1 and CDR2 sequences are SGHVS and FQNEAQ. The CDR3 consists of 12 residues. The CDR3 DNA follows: TGTGCCAGCAGCTGGACAGTTCAAGAAGCTTTCTTT. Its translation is CASSWTVQEAFF.

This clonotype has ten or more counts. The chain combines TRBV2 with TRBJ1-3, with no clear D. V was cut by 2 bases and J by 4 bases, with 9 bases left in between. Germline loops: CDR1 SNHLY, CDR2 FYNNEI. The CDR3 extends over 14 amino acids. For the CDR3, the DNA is TGTGCCAGCAGTGAAATAACGGGAGGAAACACCATATATTTT. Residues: CASSEITGGNTIYF.

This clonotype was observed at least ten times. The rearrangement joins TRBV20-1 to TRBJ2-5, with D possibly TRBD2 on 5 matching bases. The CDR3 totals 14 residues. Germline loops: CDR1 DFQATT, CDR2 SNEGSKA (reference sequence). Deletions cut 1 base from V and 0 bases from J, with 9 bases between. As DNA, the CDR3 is TGCAGTGCTAGAGGAGGGCCTAACCAAGAGACCCAGTACTTC. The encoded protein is CSARGGPNQETQYF.

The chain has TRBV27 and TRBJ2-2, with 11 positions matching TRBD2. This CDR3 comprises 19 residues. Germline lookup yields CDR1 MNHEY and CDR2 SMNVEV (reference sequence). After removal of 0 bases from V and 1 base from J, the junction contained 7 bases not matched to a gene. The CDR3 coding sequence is TGTGCCAGCAGTTTATCGAGTGGCGGACTAGCGGGGAACACCGGGGAGCTGTTTTTT. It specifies CASSLSSGGLAGNTGELFF.

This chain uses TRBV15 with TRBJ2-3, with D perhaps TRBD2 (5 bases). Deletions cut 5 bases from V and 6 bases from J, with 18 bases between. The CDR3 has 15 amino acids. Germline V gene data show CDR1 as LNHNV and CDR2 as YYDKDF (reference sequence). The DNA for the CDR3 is TGTGCCACCAGCTTCCAAGCGAGAGAGGGCGATACGCAGTATTTT. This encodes CATSFQAREGDTQYF.

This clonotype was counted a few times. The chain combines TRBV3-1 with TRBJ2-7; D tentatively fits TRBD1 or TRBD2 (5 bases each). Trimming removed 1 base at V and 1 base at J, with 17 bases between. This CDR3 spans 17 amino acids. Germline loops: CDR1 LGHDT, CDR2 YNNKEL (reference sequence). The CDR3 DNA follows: TGTGCCAGCAGCCAAGGGTCCTGGGGGAGCGTATCCTACGAGCAGTACTTC. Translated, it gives CASSQGSWGSVSYEQYF.

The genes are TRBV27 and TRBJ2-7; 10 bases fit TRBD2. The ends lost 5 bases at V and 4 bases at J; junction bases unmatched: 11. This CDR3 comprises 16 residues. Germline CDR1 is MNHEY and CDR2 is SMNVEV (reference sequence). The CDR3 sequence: CASSALLAGRVYEQYF. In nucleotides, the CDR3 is TGTGCCAGCAGTGCCTTACTAGCGGGAAGGGTATACGAGCAGTACTTC.

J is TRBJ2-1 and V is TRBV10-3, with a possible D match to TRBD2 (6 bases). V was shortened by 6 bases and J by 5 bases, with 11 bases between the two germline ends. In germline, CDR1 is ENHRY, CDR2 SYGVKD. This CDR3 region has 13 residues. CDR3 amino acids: CAISPGTDNEQFF. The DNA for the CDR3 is TGTGCCATCAGCCCCGGGACTGACAATGAGCAGTTCTTC.

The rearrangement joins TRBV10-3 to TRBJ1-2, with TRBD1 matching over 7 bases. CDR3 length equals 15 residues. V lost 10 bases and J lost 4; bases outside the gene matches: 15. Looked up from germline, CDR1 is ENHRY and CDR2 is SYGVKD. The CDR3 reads CATKPVTGEGYGYTF. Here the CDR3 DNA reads TGTGCCACCAAACCAGTTACAGGGGAAGGCTATGGCTACACCTTC.

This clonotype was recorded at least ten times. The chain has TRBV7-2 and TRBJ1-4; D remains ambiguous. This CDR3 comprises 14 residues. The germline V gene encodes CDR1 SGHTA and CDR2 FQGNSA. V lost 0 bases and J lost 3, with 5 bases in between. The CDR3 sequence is CASSLASSNEKLFF. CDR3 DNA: TGTGCCAGCAGCTTAGCCAGTTCTAATGAAAAACTGTTTTTT.

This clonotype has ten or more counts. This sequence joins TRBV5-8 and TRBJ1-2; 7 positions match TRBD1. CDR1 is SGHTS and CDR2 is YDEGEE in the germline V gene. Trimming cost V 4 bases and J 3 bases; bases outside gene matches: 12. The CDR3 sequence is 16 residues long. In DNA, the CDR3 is TGTGCCAGCAGCCCCACTTCAGGGGGGTCTCACTATGGCTACACCTTC. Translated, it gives CASSPTSGGSHYGYTF.

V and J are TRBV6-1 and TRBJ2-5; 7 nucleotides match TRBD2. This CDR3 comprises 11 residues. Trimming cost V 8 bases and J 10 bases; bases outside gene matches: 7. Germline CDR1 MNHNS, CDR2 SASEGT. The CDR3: CASQGLERQYF. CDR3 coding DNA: TGTGCCAGCCAAGGACTAGAGCGCCAGTACTTC.

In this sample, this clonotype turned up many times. CDR3 sequence (DNA): TGCAGCGTTGAAGAGCCTACTGGAAACACCATATATTTT. Its protein is CSVEEPTGNTIYF. V gene TRBV29-1 combines with J gene TRBJ1-3; D is ambiguous. Germline CDR1 reads SQVTM; CDR2 reads ANQGSEA. V dropped 0 bases and J dropped 2 bases, with 5 bases sitting between them. CDR3 length: 13 amino acids.

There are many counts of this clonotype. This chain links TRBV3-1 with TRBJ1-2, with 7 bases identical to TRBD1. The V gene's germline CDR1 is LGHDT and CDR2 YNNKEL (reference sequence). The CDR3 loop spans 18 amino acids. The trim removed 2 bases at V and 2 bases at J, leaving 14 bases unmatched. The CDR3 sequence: CASSQLGQSLFSNYGYTF. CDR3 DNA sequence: TGTGCCAGCAGCCAATTGGGACAGTCACTTTTCTCGAACTATGGCTACACCTTC.

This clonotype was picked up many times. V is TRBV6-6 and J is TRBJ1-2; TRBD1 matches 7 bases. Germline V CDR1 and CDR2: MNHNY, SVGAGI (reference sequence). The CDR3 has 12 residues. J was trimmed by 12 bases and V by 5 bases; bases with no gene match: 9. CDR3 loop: CASSRQGGDHTF. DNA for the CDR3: TGTGCCAGCAGTCGACAGGGCGGCGATCACACCTTC.